A single sample gave rise to the 19 T cell receptor beta chains below, sequenced in a study of blood T cell repertoires in COVID-19. Sequencing used immunoSEQ multiplex PCR; TCRdb keeps in-frame clones, though not all of them. The sample has 150,000 to 200,000 clones; 88% are singletons. Sequencing was carried out using peripheral blood. The receptor set was obtained from a man between 45 and 60 years old who had recovered from COVID-19.

This clone was recorded only once. The chain carries TRBV9 and TRBJ1-2; D is ambiguous. Germline lookup yields CDR1 SGDLS and CDR2 YYNGEE. This CDR3 spans 14 amino acids. The V end was cut by 0 bases, the J end by 6 bases, with 12 bases between. CDR3 nucleotide sequence: TGTGCCAGCAGCGTAGACGAGGGCCGGCATGGCTACACCTTC. Amino acids: CASSVDEGRHGYTF.

The chain has TRBV7-8 and TRBJ1-5; D may be TRBD1 (5 bases). The CDR3 sequence is 14 residues long. The germline V gene encodes CDR1 SGHVS and CDR2 FQNEAQ. Trimming took off 3 bases at V and 4 bases at J, with 10 bases between the two ends. The CDR3 DNA reads as TGTGCCAGCAGCTTCCCAGGGTGGAATCAGCCCCAGCATTTT. Its protein is CASSFPGWNQPQHF.

The rearrangement joins TRBV5-1 to TRBJ2-5; 12 bases agree with TRBD1. The CDR3 is 16 residues long. Germline CDR1 SGHRS, CDR2 YFSETQ. Losses at the gene ends were 5 bases for V and 5 bases for J; bases not matched to a gene: 10. CDR3 residues: CASRMTGTGGGETQYF. DNA for the CDR3: TGCGCCAGCAGGATGACCGGGACAGGGGGCGGTGAGACCCAGTACTTC.

CDR3 sequence (DNA): TGCGCCAGCAGCCAAGGGGCGGGGGGCGCGGATAATTCACCCCTCCACTTT. Translated, it gives CASSQGAGGADNSPLHF. J is TRBJ1-6 and V is TRBV4-3; possible D gene TRBD1, 6 bases. Trimming took 1 base from V and 5 from J, leaving 15 bases between them. This CDR3 comprises 17 residues. The germline gives CDR1 LGHNA, CDR2 YSLEER.

This rearrangement joins TRBV7-9 to TRBJ2-5; 11 nucleotides agree with TRBD2. Germline assignment: CDR1 SEHNR and CDR2 FQNEAQ (reference sequence). J lost 1 base, V lost 7 bases, and 8 bases had no gene match. This CDR3 is 16 amino acids long. This CDR3 is CASTLGLADSQETQYF. CDR3 DNA: TGTGCCAGCACCCTGGGACTAGCGGACTCCCAAGAGACCCAGTACTTC.

V usage is TRBV6-5 and J usage is TRBJ1-3; the match to TRBD1 covers 10 bases. Germline CDR1 and CDR2: MNHEY and SVGAGI. The V gene end was trimmed by 2 bases and the J gene end by 2 bases; junction bases not matched to a gene: 0. This CDR3 is built from 15 residues. The CDR3 DNA sequence: TGTGCCAGCAGTTACGGGACAGGGGCTGGAAACACCATATATTTT. This sequence encodes CASSYGTGAGNTIYF.

This chain joins TRBV27 and TRBJ1-5; no definite D call. The CDR3 consists of 13 residues. Trimming took 5 bases from V and 4 from J, leaving 9 bases between them. The germline CDR1 and CDR2 sequences are MNHEY and SMNVEV (reference sequence). CDR3 sequence reads: CASSGFANQPQHF. The CDR3 region has the DNA TGTGCCAGCAGTGGCTTTGCTAATCAGCCCCAGCATTTT.

The J gene is TRBJ2-1, the V gene TRBV4-3; D perhaps matches TRBD2 (6 bases). V gave up 3 bases and J gave up 1 base, with 13 bases separating them. CDR3 length: 16 amino acids. CDR1 is LGHNA and CDR2 is YSLEER in the germline V gene. The CDR3 loop is CASSQRPGLSYNEQFF. Written as DNA, the CDR3 is TGCGCCAGCAGCCAGAGGCCGGGACTTTCCTACAATGAGCAGTTCTTC.

V gene TRBV13 combines with J gene TRBJ2-1; TRBD2 agrees at 9 bases. V shed 1 base, J shed 7 bases, and the junction held 8 bases outside the gene matches. Looked up from germline, CDR1 is PRHDT and CDR2 is FYEKMQ (reference sequence). The CDR3 has 16 residues. CDR3 in amino acids: CASSLEGGGARNEQFF. CDR3 sequence (DNA): TGTGCCAGCAGCTTAGAAGGCGGGGGGGCCCGAAATGAGCAGTTCTTC.

The chain couples TRBV7-2 to TRBJ2-3, with 8 bases fitting TRBD2. Germline V CDR1 and CDR2: SGHTA, FQGNSA. V dropped 5 bases and J dropped 3; count of bases not matched to a gene: 7. The CDR3 totals 15 residues. CDR3 sequence (DNA): TGTGCCAGCAGCCTCAGCGGGAGTCGTACAGATACGCAGTATTTT. It specifies CASSLSGSRTDTQYF.

The V call is TRBV3-1 (or the pseudogene TRBV3-2), the J call TRBJ2-7; unclear D gene. The CDR3 is 14 amino acids. The V end lost 3 bases, the J end lost 1 base, and 10 bases lay between the germline ends. CDR1 is LGHDT, CDR2 YNNKEL, per germline (reference sequence). Here the CDR3 DNA reads TGTGCCAGCAGCCAGTCAGACTCATCCTACGAGCAGTACTTC. Its translation: CASSQSDSSYEQYF.

The chain employs TRBV28 and TRBJ1-4; TRBD1 agrees at 8 bases. The germline V gene encodes CDR1 MDHEN and CDR2 SYDVKM. The V and J ends lost 6 bases and 4 bases, in that order; junction bases with no gene match: 7. The CDR3 runs 15 residues. CDR3 nucleotide sequence: TGTGCCAGCAGACCGCCAGGGGGCCTTAATGAAAAACTGTTTTTT. It is translated as CASRPPGGLNEKLFF.

The chain combines TRBV10-3 with TRBJ1-1; perhaps TRBD1 as D (5 bases). Trimming removed 2 bases at V and 4 bases at J, with 11 bases between. CDR1 is ENHRY, CDR2 SYGVKD, per germline. The CDR3 loop spans 14 amino acids. CDR3 in DNA: TGTGCCATCAGTGAGCCGCGGGACGGCACTGAAGCTTTCTTT. Translating gives CAISEPRDGTEAFF.

The V gene is TRBV7-3, the J gene TRBJ2-2; 8 bases align to TRBD2. The length of the CDR3 is 16 residues. The junction had 4 bases not matched to a gene; V was cut back by 2 bases and J by 2 bases. Germline V gene lookup returns CDR1 SGHTA and CDR2 FQGTGA. CDR3 amino acids: CASSLFSGANTGELFF. The DNA of the CDR3 is TGTGCCAGCAGCTTATTTAGCGGGGCAAACACCGGGGAGCTGTTTTTT.

This sequence joins TRBV6-5 and TRBJ1-1, with D perhaps TRBD1 (5 bases). Germline V lookup: CDR1 MNHEY, CDR2 SVGAGI. CDR3 length equals 15 residues. With 5 bases removed from V and 6 bases from J, the gap between germline ends came to 19 bases. Here the CDR3 reads CASSPGGVDSAEAFF. CDR3 bases: TGTGCCAGCAGTCCTGGAGGGGTGGATAGCGCTGAAGCTTTCTTT.

The V call is TRBV5-6, the J call TRBJ2-7; possible D gene TRBD1, 6 bases. The ends were cut back, 4 bases at V and 3 bases at J, with 14 bases in the middle. Germline V gene lookup returns CDR1 SGHDT and CDR2 YYEEEE. The CDR3 spans 14 residues. The CDR3 region is CASSSATGFYEQYF. The CDR3 DNA reads TGTGCCAGCAGCAGCGCGACAGGTTTCTACGAGCAGTACTTC.

This clone showed up just once. In DNA, the CDR3 is TGTGCCAGCAGTGAATGGAGGGACGAGCAGTACTTC. Translating gives CASSEWRDEQYF. The chain is built from TRBV25-1 and TRBJ2-7, with D possibly TRBD2 on 6 matching bases. Trimming cost V 1 base and J 5 bases, with 6 bases left between them. The germline V gene has CDR1 MGHDK and CDR2 SYGVNS. The CDR3 has 12 amino acids.

This chain joins TRBV7-2 and TRBJ1-4; no firm D call. Trimming removed 4 bases at V and 8 bases at J, with 17 bases between. The CDR3 is 15 amino acids. Germline V gene data show CDR1 as SGHTA and CDR2 as FQGNSA. The CDR3 sequence is CASSSSMAGGEKLFF. The CDR3 DNA reads as TGTGCCAGCAGCTCATCAATGGCGGGAGGGGAAAAACTGTTTTTT.

This clone occurred a few times. The chain joins TRBV4-3 to TRBJ2-2; D gene uncertain. The CDR3 is made up of 14 amino acids. V was clipped by 1 base and J by 4 bases, with 7 bases between them. CDR1 and CDR2 from the germline V gene are LGHNA and YSLEER. CDR3 nucleotide sequence: TGCGCCAGCAGCCAAGTGGCAGGCACCGGGGAGCTGTTTTTT. This translates into CASSQVAGTGELFF.